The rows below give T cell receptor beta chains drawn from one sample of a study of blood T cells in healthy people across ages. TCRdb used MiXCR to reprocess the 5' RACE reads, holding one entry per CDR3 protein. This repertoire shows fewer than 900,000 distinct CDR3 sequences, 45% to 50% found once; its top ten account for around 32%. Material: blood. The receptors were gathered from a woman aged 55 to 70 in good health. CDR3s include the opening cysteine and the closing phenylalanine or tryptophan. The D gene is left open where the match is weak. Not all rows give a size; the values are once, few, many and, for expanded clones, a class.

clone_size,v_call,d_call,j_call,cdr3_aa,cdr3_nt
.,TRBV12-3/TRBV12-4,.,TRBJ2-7,CASRLGQTSSYEQYF,TGTGCCAGCAGGCTAGGACAGACTAGCTCCTACGAGCAGTACTTC
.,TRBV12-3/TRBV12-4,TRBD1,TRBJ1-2,CASQLQGYGYTF,TGTGCCAGCCAACTACAGGGGTATGGCTACACCTTC
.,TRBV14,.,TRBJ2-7,CASRNSGVGSYEQYF,TGTGCCAGCAGGAACTCGGGGGTCGGGTCCTACGAGCAGTACTTC
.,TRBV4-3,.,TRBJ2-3,CASSQERTTDTQYF,TGCGCCAGCAGCCAAGAGCGGACTACAGATACGCAGTATTTT
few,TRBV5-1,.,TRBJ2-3,CASSGQPLDTQYF,TGCGCCAGCAGCGGGCAGCCGTTAGATACGCAGTATTTT
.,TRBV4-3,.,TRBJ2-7,CASILRGRGYFRGEQYF,TGCGCCAGCATTTTAAGGGGACGGGGATATTTTAGGGGAGAGCAGTACTTC
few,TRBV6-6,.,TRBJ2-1,CASSYSMESNEQFF,TGTGCCAGCAGTTACTCGATGGAAAGCAATGAGCAGTTCTTC
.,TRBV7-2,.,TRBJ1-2,CASSQGRRNYGYTF,TGTGCCAGCAGCCAGGGGCGGAGAAACTATGGCTACACCTTC
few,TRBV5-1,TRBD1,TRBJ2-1,CASSFEGASYNEQFF,TGCGCCAGCAGCTTCGAGGGGGCCTCCTACAATGAGCAGTTCTTC
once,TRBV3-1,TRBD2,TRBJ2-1,CASSQQGLAGYNEQFF,TGTGCCAGCAGCCAACAAGGACTAGCGGGGTACAATGAGCAGTTCTTC
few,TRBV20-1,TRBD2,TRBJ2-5,CSARGTSGRPETQYF,TGCAGTGCTAGGGGGACTAGCGGGAGACCAGAGACCCAGTACTTC
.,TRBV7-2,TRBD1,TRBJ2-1,CASSLATGGGRNEQFF,TGTGCCAGCAGCTTAGCGACAGGGGGAGGACGCAATGAGCAGTTCTTC
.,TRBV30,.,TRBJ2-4,CAWSPWAGAKNIQYF,TGTGCCTGGAGCCCCTGGGCGGGAGCCAAAAACATTCAGTACTTC
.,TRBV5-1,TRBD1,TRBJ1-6,CASSGQGITYNSPLHF,TGCGCCAGTAGCGGACAGGGAATTACCTATAATTCACCCCTCCACTTT
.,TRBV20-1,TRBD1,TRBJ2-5,CSARDLRGHETQYF,TGCAGTGCTAGAGATCTCAGGGGGCATGAGACCCAGTACTTC
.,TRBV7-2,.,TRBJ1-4,CASSLLPAPGPNEKLFF,TGTGCCAGCAGCTTACTCCCCGCACCGGGTCCTAATGAAAAACTGTTTTTT
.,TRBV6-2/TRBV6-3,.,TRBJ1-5,CASGRSSQPQHF,TGTGCCAGCGGGCGTAGTAGTCAGCCCCAGCATTTT
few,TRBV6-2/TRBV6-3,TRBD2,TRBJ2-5,CASSYTASGNTKQETQYF,TGTGCCAGCAGTTACACGGCTAGCGGAAACACCAAACAAGAGACCCAGTACTTC
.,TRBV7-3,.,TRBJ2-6,CASSVLRGSGANVLTF,TGTGCCAGCAGCGTCCTGCGGGGCTCTGGGGCCAACGTCCTGACTTTC
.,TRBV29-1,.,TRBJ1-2,CSVEQGQTPYGYTF,TGCAGCGTTGAACAGGGGCAGACGCCCTATGGCTACACCTTC
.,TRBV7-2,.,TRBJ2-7,CASSARTGGLVVHYEQYF,TGTGCCAGCAGCGCCCGGACAGGAGGGTTAGTGGTTCACTACGAGCAGTACTTC
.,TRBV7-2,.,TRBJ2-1,CASSLVPKGNEQFF,TGTGCCAGCAGCTTAGTGCCCAAGGGTAATGAGCAGTTCTTC
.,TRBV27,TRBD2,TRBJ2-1,CANSPRGLGGEQFF,TGTGCCAACAGTCCCAGAGGGTTGGGGGGGGAGCAGTTCTTC